These T cell receptor beta chains were read from a single sample in a study of blood T cells in healthy people across ages. TCRdb processed the 5' RACE reads anew with MiXCR; each CDR3 protein has one entry. In the table there are over 950,000 distinct CDR3 sequences, 35% to 45% of which are singletons. What was sequenced was blood. These receptors all come from a man in his late teens or twenties in good health. Each CDR3 is given without its conserved first and last residue. Expanded clones get a size class; other rows say once, few or many, or leave the size out.

J gene | clone size | V gene | CDR3 protein
TRBJ1-5 | NA | TRBV20-1 | SARKDRDSNQPQH
TRBJ2-1 | NA | TRBV3-1 | ASSQGWERLYNEQF
TRBJ1-1 | NA | TRBV3-1 | ASSQATGGRTEAF
TRBJ2-4 | few | TRBV4-1 | ASSTGQTIAKNIQY
TRBJ1-2 | NA | TRBV7-2 | ASRPPADYGYT
TRBJ1-5 | few | TRBV12-3/TRBV12-4 | ASSPRTGEFSNQPQH
TRBJ1-6 | few | TRBV2 | ASSEYQSPALH
TRBJ2-1 | few | TRBV20-1 | SAREASGGNEQF
TRBJ1-1 | few | TRBV6-2/TRBV6-3 | ASSYFGTREAF
TRBJ1-2 | NA | TRBV3-1 | ASSCGGQDYGYT
TRBJ2-3 | few | TRBV7-3 | ASSSGEVTYTDTQY
TRBJ1-5 | NA | TRBV7-2 | ASSLGAGVRSNQPQH
TRBJ1-1 | few | TRBV10-3 | AIREDNQAF
TRBJ1-1 | NA | TRBV27 | ASSTDVNTEAF
TRBJ2-7 | NA | TRBV4-2 | ASSQDTNEQY
TRBJ2-4 | NA | TRBV6-2/TRBV6-3 | ASSPRQGENIQY
TRBJ2-3 | many | TRBV29-1 | SVRPSGGDTDTQY
TRBJ2-7 | few | TRBV19 | ASSIPRGSLYEQY
TRBJ1-1 | once | TRBV7-9 | ASRHRDIDTEAF
TRBJ2-7 | NA | TRBV9 | ASSHGEEPVGDEQY
TRBJ2-3 | NA | TRBV2 | ANLQGGSSTDTRY
TRBJ2-2 | NA | TRBV5-1 | ASSLVARNTGELF
TRBJ2-7 | NA | TRBV4-1 | ASTLTSGGADEQY
TRBJ2-3 | few | TRBV6-2/TRBV6-3 | ASRTQTGGETDTQY
TRBJ1-2 | NA | TRBV5-1 | ASPTGANYGYT
TRBJ1-2 | NA | TRBV7-2 | ASSLWVGPRNYGYT
TRBJ1-2 | NA | TRBV4-3 | ASGQDGGRNYGYT
TRBJ2-1 | NA | TRBV5-1 | ASSTGLAGGDEQF
TRBJ1-2 | NA | TRBV30 | AWKGLGYT